This T cell receptor (beta chain) was profiled in a study of T-cell reconstitution after alpha-beta-depleted transplantation in children. Researchers prepared the TCRbeta library using unique molecular identifiers, the study reports. MiXCR was run by TCRdb on the PCR reads, yielding one entry per CDR3 protein. This table has 700,000 or so distinct CDR3 sequences, roughly 14% appearing once. In this sample, this clonotype turned up a few times. The target antigen is unknown. Study conclusions and caveats: Where alpha-beta T cells came from about two months after transplant was reportedly several hundred expanded graft clones. T-cell counts and diversity at one year post-transplant came mainly from newly produced T cells.

V lost 7 bases, J lost 0 bases, and 10 bases lay in between. Germline V CDR1 and CDR2: MNHNS, SASEGT. The CDR3 has 14 residues. The source is a girl aged 2-10 years with congenital amegakaryocytic thrombocytopenia, due to receive a stem cell transplant. The chain is built from TRBV6-1 and TRBJ2-1; D is unresolved. The input for sequencing was PBMCs, taken before TCRalphabeta/CD19-depleted stem cell transplant. The CDR3 region is CASISESSYNEQFF. DNA for the CDR3: TGTGCCAGCATAAGTGAAAGCTCCTACAATGAGCAGTTCTTC.